The 3 T cell receptor beta chains below come from one sample, sequenced in a study of blood T cell repertoires in COVID-19. Assay used: immunoSEQ multiplex PCR; TCRdb lists only in-frame clones, some missing. Found here are roughly 250,000 clones, about 80% of them singletons; the top ten hold approximately 15%. The sequenced sample was peripheral blood. Receptors originate from a person aged 70 to 79 with COVID-19, enrolled during active disease.

The chain combines TRBV6-5 with TRBJ1-1, with a weak D call TRBD1 (5 bases). Germline CDR1 is MNHEY and CDR2 is SVGAGI. Trimming shortened V by 4 bases and J by 4 bases, and 16 bases separated the two germline ends. There are 15 residues in the CDR3. This chain's CDR3 is CASSFGLGPGTEAFF. The DNA for the CDR3 is TGTGCCAGCAGTTTCGGCTTGGGGCCGGGCACTGAAGCTTTCTTT.

This clone was seen ten or more times. The rearrangement joins TRBV5-6 to TRBJ2-7; 7 nucleotides align to TRBD1. The CDR3 is made up of 17 amino acids. V lost 1 base to trimming and J lost 3 bases; unmatched junction nucleotides: 13. Germline CDR1 SGHDT, CDR2 YYEEEE. CDR3 coding DNA: TGTGCCAGCAGCTTGCTCCCCTACCGGGACAGTAACTACGAGCAGTACTTC. It yields the protein CASSLLPYRDSNYEQYF. The full variable domain, its missing parts supplied by reference TRBV5-6 and TRBJ2-7, is DAGVTQSPTHLIKTRGQQVTLRCSPKSGHDTVSWYQQALGQGPQFIFQYYEEEERQRGNFPDRFSGHQFPNYSSELNVNALLLGDSALYLCASSLLPYRDSNYEQYFGPGTRLTVT.

This chain links TRBV19 with TRBJ1-5, with a weak D call TRBD1 (6 bases). CDR1 and CDR2 from the germline V gene are LNHDA and SQIVND (reference sequence). The CDR3 length is 13 residues. Between the trimmed V and J ends, which lost 5 bases and 4 bases, there was a span of 9 bases. CDR3 loop: CASSGTQNQPQHF. In DNA, the CDR3 is TGTGCCAGTAGTGGGACACAGAATCAGCCCCAGCATTTT.